This T cell receptor beta chain was recorded in a study of STAT5B mutations in CD4+ large granular lymphocyte leukemia. The V gene lost 7 bases and the J gene lost 2 bases, with 8 bases spanning the gap. The CDR3 has 11 amino acids. CDR1 DFQATT and CDR2 SNEGSKA come from the germline V gene (reference sequence). As originally analysed: Lowest detectable productive clonotype frequency was 2.59 x 10-5. Sequenced by immunoSEQ multiplex PCR; TCRdb stores in-frame clones only, minus some. D and trimming were read from the DNA, whereas the V and J calls and clone size are those reported in that table. The sample has over 30,000 clones, around 76% seen once; the top ten hold 6.5% to 9%. Comment on this clone: Antigen specificity is unknown.

Findings and caveats of the study: TRBV06-family usage was enriched in top patient clones (8/27) versus controls (2/35).

The receptor comes from a human donor in good health. The sample taken for sequencing was CD4+ T cells from blood buffy coats. This rearrangement joins TRBV20-1 to TRBJ1-1, with no clear D. The CDR3 coding sequence is TGCAGTGTCGGGGTAAACACTGAAGCTTTCTTT. Its protein product is CSVGVNTEAFF.